The source of this TCR beta chain is a study of cytotoxic CD8 clonotypes in ibrutinib-treated CLL. Study at large: For this cohort, patients were around eleven relapsed/refractory and approximately 15 treatment-naive, while 17 to 18 were IGHV unmutated. Whole-study findings and limits: Clonality (at baseline) was higher than in age-matched healthy donors and tracked circulating CD8+ T-cell counts. Increased clonality at ibrutinib response gave way to a return toward baseline at progression. Public clonotypes proved infrequent, and on treatment they shrank or remained steady.

Germline V gene data show CDR1 as LNHDA and CDR2 as SQIVND (reference sequence). The CDR3 runs 14 residues. J was trimmed by 1 base and V by 6 bases; bases with no gene match: 2. Method: immunoSEQ multiplex PCR; TCRdb's copy keeps in-frame clones and lacks some. The table lists roughly 180,000 clones, approximately 68% of them singletons. In its sample, this clone was seen once. What it recognizes is unknown. The V call is TRBV19, the J call TRBJ2-2, with 7 bases identical to TRBD1. The sequence came from a human donor with chronic lymphocytic leukemia. The source material was PBMCs, sampled after 24 months of ibrutinib treatment. This chain's CDR3 is CASRYRGNTGELFF. The CDR3 coding sequence is TGTGCCAGTAGGTACAGGGGGAACACCGGGGAGCTGTTTTTT.